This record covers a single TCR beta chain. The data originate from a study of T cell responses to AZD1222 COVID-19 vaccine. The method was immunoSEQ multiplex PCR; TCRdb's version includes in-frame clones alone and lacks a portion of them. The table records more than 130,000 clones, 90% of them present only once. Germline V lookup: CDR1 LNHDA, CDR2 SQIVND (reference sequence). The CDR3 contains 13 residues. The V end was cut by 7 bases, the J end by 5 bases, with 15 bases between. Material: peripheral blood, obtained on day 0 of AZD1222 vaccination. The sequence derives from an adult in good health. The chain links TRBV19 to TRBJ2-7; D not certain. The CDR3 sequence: CASTAPGFHEQYF. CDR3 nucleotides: TGTGCCAGTACCGCGCCGGGTTTCCACGAGCAGTACTTC.